This TCR beta chain was recovered during a study of shared clonotypes between healthy human individuals. The naive CD8 population came from CD45RO-negative cells selected for CCR7, without terminally differentiated effector memory CD45RA+ cells. The genomic DNA of each subset was split evenly across several immunoSEQ plates. Sequenced by immunoSEQ multiplex PCR; TCRdb stores in-frame clones only, minus some. The table shows about 2.1 million clones, with 85% to 95% occurring only once. General study findings and limits: Larger estimated richness was generally seen in naive subsets than in memory subsets. Depth of sequencing was expected to influence donor clonotype sharing. Of the naive CD4 clonotypes, roughly 5.5% were shared across several donors.

Notes on this clone: The antigen remains undetermined.

Germline V gene data show CDR1 as LNHDA and CDR2 as SQIVND (reference sequence). Trimming removed 0 bases at V and 5 bases at J, with 10 bases between. This CDR3 has 14 residues. The chain employs TRBV19 and TRBJ1-1; D not resolved. Sequencing was performed on naive CD8+ T cells from PBMCs. The origin of this receptor is a man aged 18 to 29 in good health. Some clones in this sample may be carry-over from other donors' samples. DNA for the CDR3: TGTGCCAGTAGTATAGAATACCAGAGGACTGAAGCTTTCTTT. Translating it yields CASSIEYQRTEAFF.